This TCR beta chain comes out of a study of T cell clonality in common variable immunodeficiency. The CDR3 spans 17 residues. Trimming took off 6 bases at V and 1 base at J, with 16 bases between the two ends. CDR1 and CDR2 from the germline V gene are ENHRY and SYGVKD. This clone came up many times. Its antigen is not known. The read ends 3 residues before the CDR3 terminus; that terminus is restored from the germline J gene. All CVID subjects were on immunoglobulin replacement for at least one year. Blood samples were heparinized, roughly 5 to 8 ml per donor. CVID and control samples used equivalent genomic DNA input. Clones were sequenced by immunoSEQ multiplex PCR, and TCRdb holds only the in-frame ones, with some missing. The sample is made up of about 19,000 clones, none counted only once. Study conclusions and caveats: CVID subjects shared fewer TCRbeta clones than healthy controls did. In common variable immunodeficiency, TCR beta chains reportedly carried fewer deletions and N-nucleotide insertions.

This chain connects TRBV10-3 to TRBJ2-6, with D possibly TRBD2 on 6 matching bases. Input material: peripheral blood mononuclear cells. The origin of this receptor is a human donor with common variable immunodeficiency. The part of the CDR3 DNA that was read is TGTGCCATCAGGGTGGAAGCTGGGGGGTCTGGGGCCAACGTC. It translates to CAIRVEAGGSGANV. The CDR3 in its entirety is CAIRVEAGGSGANVLTF.